This TCR beta chain was observed in a study of response to subunit inactivated influenza vaccine. Germline V gene lookup returns CDR1 DFQATT and CDR2 SNEGSKA (reference sequence). V lost 0 bases, J lost 4 bases, and 12 bases lay in between. The CDR3 sequence is 14 residues long. This clonotype appeared a few times. In TCRdb, the RT-PCR reads were re-called with MiXCR into one record per CDR3 protein. The data contain about 540,000 distinct CDR3 sequences, under 30% of them seen just once; the ten biggest clones take up approximately 2.9%. In addition, the sample was reused for a study of T cells expressing NK-cell markers. This second report adds: Beta-chain TCR cDNA was generated via 5'RACE template switching with UMIs. Sorted CD3+CD56-NKG2C+, CD3+CD56+NKG2C+ and CD3+CD56+NKG2C- T cells supplied the TCR beta repertoires. Most of the eight sequenced donors were HCMV-seropositive; one was seronegative. Whether expanded NKG2C+ T cell clones recognized HCMV stayed uncertain.

This receptor was identified in a man aged 45-60 years who received an inactivated influenza vaccine. The starting material was CD4+ T cells sorted from PBMCs, obtained 11 to 12 days after vaccination. The chain joins TRBV20-1 to TRBJ2-5; no definite D call. CDR3 sequence (DNA): TGCAGTGCTAGAGATGCTCGGGTATTAGAGACCCAGTACTTC. Encoded protein: CSARDARVLETQYF.